What follows are 17 T cell receptor beta chains derived from one specimen sequenced in a study of radiotherapy plus CTLA-4 blockade in lung cancer. Profiling relied on immunoSEQ multiplex PCR, and the TCRdb table lists in-frame clones only, not all of them. The sample consists of some 78,000 clones, 85% to 90% of them appearing once. Sequenced material: peripheral blood, taken from a patient treated with radiotherapy plus ipilimumab. Source of these receptors: a human donor with non-small cell lung cancer who had stable disease on radiotherapy plus ipilimumab.

The chain couples TRBV10-3 to TRBJ2-2; D might be TRBD1 (9 bases). The germline V and J ends were trimmed by 6 bases and 5 bases, with 22 bases remaining between them. The CDR3 runs to 17 residues. CDR1 is ENHRY and CDR2 is SYGVKD in the germline V gene. CDR3 residues: CAISPGGGQGDTGELFF. Written as DNA, the CDR3 is TGTGCCATCAGCCCCGGGGGGGGACAGGGAGATACCGGGGAGCTGTTTTTT.

Comments on this clone: Different DNA sequences within this sample yield the same CDR3. The J gene is TRBJ2-7, the V gene TRBV28, with D possibly matching TRBD1 (5 bases). CDR3 size: 14 residues. CDR1 MDHEN and CDR2 SYDVKM come from the germline V gene. Trimming took off 2 bases at V and 2 bases at J, with 10 bases between the two ends. This CDR3 is CASSLRGPPYEQYF. Here the CDR3 DNA reads TGTGCCAGCAGTTTAAGGGGTCCCCCCTACGAGCAGTACTTC.

This clone showed up just a few times. This chain joins TRBV6-5 and TRBJ1-1, with D possibly being TRBD1 (5 bases). The CDR3 runs 15 residues. Between the trimmed V and J ends, which lost 0 bases and 5 bases, there was a span of 13 bases. CDR1 MNHEY and CDR2 SVGAGI come from the germline V gene. The CDR3 loop is CASSYSRFRGTEAFF. CDR3 in DNA: TGTGCCAGCAGTTACTCGAGGTTTAGGGGTACTGAAGCTTTCTTT.

The rearrangement links TRBV18 to TRBJ2-7, with 7 bases that match TRBD1. The CDR3 is 15 residues long. Trimming at V came to 5 bases and at J to 0 bases, leaving 7 bases not matched to a gene. CDR1 and CDR2 from the germline V gene are KGHSH and LQKENI. The CDR3 sequence is CASSSDRITSYEQYF. The DNA of the CDR3 is TGTGCCAGCTCATCGGACAGGATTACCTCCTACGAGCAGTACTTC.

V gene TRBV11-3 combines with J gene TRBJ2-5; D is undetermined. Germline assignment: CDR1 SGHNT and CDR2 YENEEA. The CDR3 covers 12 residues. V was pared by 0 bases and J by 5 bases, with 4 bases between. The CDR3 sequence: CASSLDGETQYF. The CDR3 bases are TGTGCCAGCAGCTTAGACGGTGAGACCCAGTACTTC.

DNA for the CDR3: TGTGCCAGCAGTGAAAGGCCAGGGTCGGGGTTGGAGACCCAGTACTTC. This sequence encodes CASSERPGSGLETQYF. V is TRBV6-1 and J is TRBJ2-5; possibly TRBD1 or TRBD2 for D (5 bases each). The germline CDR1 and CDR2 sequences are MNHNS and SASEGT. This CDR3 comprises 16 residues. V lost 2 bases and J 5 bases, leaving 18 bases between the germline ends.

This clone was counted a single time. The V call is TRBV6-5, the J call TRBJ1-6; possible D gene TRBD1, 5 bases. In germline, CDR1 is MNHEY, CDR2 SVGAGI. The CDR3 loop spans 15 amino acids. Trimming took 8 bases from V and 0 from J, leaving 11 bases between them. CDR3 sequence reads: CASQGASSYNSPLHF. The CDR3 nucleotides read TGTGCCAGCCAAGGGGCAAGCTCCTATAATTCACCCCTCCACTTT.

This clone was recorded a few times. The chain employs TRBV14 and TRBJ2-7, with a weak D call TRBD2 (5 bases). Germline V gene data show CDR1 as SGHDN and CDR2 as FVKESK. The CDR3 runs to 16 residues. V shed 1 base and J shed 7 bases, with 20 bases lying between them. In nucleotides, the CDR3 is TGTGCCAGCAGCCAAGGGGTCCGGGTATTAACGGGGGAGCAGTACTTC. Translation: CASSQGVRVLTGEQYF.

The rearrangement links TRBV4-2 to TRBJ1-5, with D possibly matching TRBD1 (5 bases). Looked up from germline, CDR1 is LGHNA and CDR2 is YNFKEQ. V dropped 0 bases and J dropped 0 bases, with 9 bases sitting between them. The CDR3 has 16 amino acids. DNA of the CDR3: TGTGCCAGCAGCCAAGAGGGGGTGAATAGCAATCAGCCCCAGCATTTT. Its translation is CASSQEGVNSNQPQHF.

This chain joins TRBV9 and TRBJ1-4; no clear D gene. The CDR3 loop spans 15 amino acids. Germline lookup yields CDR1 SGDLS and CDR2 YYNGEE. The V and J ends lost 0 bases and 4 bases respectively, with 10 bases between them. CDR3 bases: TGTGCCAGCAGCGTAGGTCGGGGTCGTAATGAAAAACTGTTTTTT. This gives the protein CASSVGRGRNEKLFF.

A single count supports this clone. The rearrangement uses TRBV27 and TRBJ1-2; D might be TRBD1 (5 bases). V was trimmed by 8 bases and J by 2 bases, leaving 15 bases between them. The CDR3 has 14 amino acids. In germline, CDR1 is MNHEY, CDR2 SMNVEV (reference sequence). The chain's CDR3 is CASGIRQSNYGYTF. CDR3 nucleotides: TGTGCCAGCGGCATCAGACAGAGCAACTATGGCTACACCTTC.

This CDR3 reads CAWARAGQETQYF. The CDR3 nucleotides read TGTGCCTGGGCCCGCGCGGGGCAAGAGACCCAGTACTTC. V and J are TRBV30 and TRBJ2-5, with a possible D match to TRBD2 (6 bases). The CDR3 length is 13 residues. Germline V gene sequence: CDR1 GTSNPN, CDR2 SVGIG (reference sequence). Between the trimmed V and J ends, which lost 5 bases and 2 bases, there was a span of 12 bases.

Worth noting for this clone: One end of the junction varies from germline; a read error may be responsible. The chain employs TRBV5-6 and TRBJ1-1, with D possibly TRBD1 on 5 matching bases. The CDR3 runs 15 residues. Germline CDR1 reads SGHDT; CDR2 reads YYEEEE. The CDR3 region is CAGSPSLLGETEAFF. The CDR3 DNA follows: TGTGCCGGCAGCCCCTCCTTACTGGGGGAGACTGAAGCTTTCTTT.

This chain uses TRBV6-5 with TRBJ1-3; D remains unclear. V shed 11 bases and J shed 4 bases, with 15 bases lying between them. Germline lookup yields CDR1 MNHEY and CDR2 SVGAGI. There are 13 residues in the CDR3. The CDR3: CAAVGTRGNTIYF. The CDR3 DNA reads TGTGCCGCAGTTGGAACCAGGGGAAACACCATATATTTT.

The chain is built from TRBV30 and TRBJ1-2; D is ambiguous. Germline V lookup: CDR1 GTSNPN, CDR2 SVGIG (reference sequence). V lost 0 bases, J lost 8 bases, and 16 bases lay in between. This CDR3 spans 14 amino acids. CDR3 loop: CAWSVQRVGSGYTF. The DNA for the CDR3 is TGTGCCTGGAGTGTACAACGAGTAGGTAGCGGCTACACCTTC.

The gene calls are TRBV7-9 and TRBJ1-1; D gene unclear. The germline V and J ends were trimmed by 1 base and 5 bases, with 14 bases remaining between them. The CDR3 extends over 15 amino acids. Germline loops: CDR1 SEHNR, CDR2 FQNEAQ (reference sequence). The CDR3 loop is CASSLGAAGKTEAFF. The CDR3 region has the DNA TGTGCCAGCAGCTTAGGTGCGGCAGGAAAAACTGAAGCTTTCTTT.

This clone is a singleton in its sample. Here the CDR3 reads CASRPRASGANVLTF. DNA of the CDR3: TGTGCCAGCCGGCCCCGGGCCTCTGGGGCCAACGTCCTGACTTTC. The chain uses TRBV25-1 and TRBJ2-6, with D hard to call. V lost 8 bases and J lost 0, with 11 bases in between. Germline V gene sequence: CDR1 MGHDK, CDR2 SYGVNS. The CDR3 has 15 residues.